This passage covers 32 T cell receptor beta chains from one sample sequenced in a study of blood T cell repertoires in COVID-19. Assay: immunoSEQ multiplex PCR; the TCRdb copy retains only in-frame clones and omits some. The sample shows over 85,000 clones, around four fifths of them seen only once. The sample consisted of peripheral blood. All receptors derive from a man over 45 with acute or convalescent COVID-19.

This chain uses TRBV7-8 with TRBJ2-7; D may be TRBD1 (7 bases). This CDR3 has 16 residues. Germline CDR1 reads SGHVS; CDR2 reads FQNEAQ. V lost 2 bases and J 6 bases, leaving 20 bases between the germline ends. The CDR3 DNA is TGTGCCAGCAGCTTAAGACCGCAGGGGGGAATCAGCGAGCAGTACTTC. Translation gives CASSLRPQGGISEQYF.

The J gene is TRBJ2-5, the V gene TRBV2; 8 bases are shared with TRBD1. Trimming cost V 8 bases and J 9 bases; bases outside gene matches: 14. CDR1 and CDR2 (germline): SNHLY, FYNNEI. This CDR3 comprises 14 residues. The CDR3 region has the DNA TGTGCCAGCTCCCAGGGGGCGCAGGGTCGGCCCCAGTACTTC. It is translated as CASSQGAQGRPQYF.

The CDR3 loop reads CASSFDRGNTEAFF. For the CDR3, the DNA is TGTGCCAGCAGTTTCGACAGGGGGAACACTGAAGCTTTCTTT. The gene calls are TRBV27 and TRBJ1-1, with 8 bases matching TRBD1. Germline V gene sequence: CDR1 MNHEY, CDR2 SMNVEV (reference sequence). The CDR3 consists of 14 residues. Unmatched junction bases numbered 1, after V lost 3 bases and J lost 1 base.

The rearrangement uses TRBV11-2 and TRBJ2-5, with 12 bases fitting TRBD2. With V trimmed by 0 bases and J by 5 bases, 7 bases remained unmatched. The CDR3 consists of 17 residues. Germline CDR1 reads SGHAT; CDR2 reads FQNNGV. The CDR3 DNA is TGTGCCAGCAGCTTAGATTCTAGCGGGGGGGTACGGGAGACCCAGTACTTC. This translates into CASSLDSSGGVRETQYF.

The J gene is TRBJ1-5, the V gene TRBV6-6, with D perhaps matching TRBD1 (5 bases). Germline loops: CDR1 MNHNY, CDR2 SVGAGI (reference sequence). V lost 8 bases to trimming and J lost 11 bases, with 10 bases between them. The CDR3 spans 10 residues. CDR3 protein: CASGDSSQHF. The CDR3 DNA reads as TGTGCCAGCGGAGACAGTTCCCAGCATTTT.

This clone occurred once. This rearrangement joins TRBV6-5 to TRBJ1-1, with D unresolved. This CDR3 region has 13 residues. The V end lost 7 bases, the J end lost 1 base, and 10 bases lay between the germline ends. The V gene's germline CDR1 is MNHEY and CDR2 SVGAGI. The CDR3 DNA is TGTGCCAGCACGTCCAGTTCGAACACTGAAGCTTTCTTT. Its translation is CASTSSSNTEAFF.

This chain links TRBV9 with TRBJ1-2, with D unclear. There are 15 residues in the CDR3. Looked up from germline, CDR1 is SGDLS and CDR2 is YYNGEE. Trimming removed 4 bases at V and 1 base at J, with 14 bases between. CDR3 DNA: TGTGCCAGCAGCCCGAGGGTAAGAGTTAACTATGGCTACACCTTC. This encodes CASSPRVRVNYGYTF.

This clone was found a few times. The genes are TRBV15 and TRBJ2-1; the D gene is possibly TRBD2 (5 bases). Looked up from germline, CDR1 is LNHNV and CDR2 is YYDKDF (reference sequence). The CDR3 is 14 amino acids. V was trimmed by 5 bases and J by 9 bases, leaving 17 bases between them. CDR3 protein: CATSPGGGSGEQFF. The CDR3, as DNA: TGTGCCACCAGCCCCGGCGGCGGGTCGGGTGAGCAGTTCTTC. Full variable domain (outside the CDR3, taken from reference TRBV15 and TRBJ2-1): DAMVIQNPRYQVTQFGKPVTLSCSQTLNHNVMYWYQQKSSQAPKLLFHYYDKDFNNEADTPDNFQSRRPNTSFCFLDIRSPGLGDTAMYLCATSPGGGSGEQFFGPGTRLTVL.

This chain joins TRBV18 and TRBJ2-7, with 9 bases that match TRBD2. The CDR3 sequence is 14 residues long. The V gene end was trimmed by 3 bases and the J gene end by 5 bases; junction bases not matched to a gene: 5. Germline loops: CDR1 KGHSH, CDR2 LQKENI. The CDR3 is CASSPRREGHEQYF. CDR3 in DNA: TGTGCCAGCTCACCGCGGCGGGAGGGCCACGAGCAGTACTTC.

The chain has TRBV6-5 and TRBJ1-2; D is unresolved. Germline V gene data show CDR1 as MNHEY and CDR2 as SVGAGI. The CDR3 contains 15 residues. V dropped 0 bases and J dropped 3 bases, with 11 bases sitting between them. The CDR3 DNA reads as TGTGCCAGCAGTTACTCGGCAAACGGGGACTATGGCTACACCTTC. Residues: CASSYSANGDYGYTF.

Only one count was recorded for this clone. The CDR3 DNA sequence: TGTGCCAGTAGTATGGGAGGAGGGGCCTATGGCTACACCTTC. Protein product: CASSMGGGAYGYTF. V and J are TRBV19 and TRBJ1-2, with a possible D match to TRBD1 (5 bases). Trimming pared 3 bases from V and 4 bases from J, leaving 12 bases between. Germline V gene lookup returns CDR1 LNHDA and CDR2 SQIVND (reference sequence). There are 14 residues in the CDR3.

The chain is built from TRBV5-1 and TRBJ1-1, with D perhaps TRBD1 (6 bases). CDR1 and CDR2 (germline): SGHRS, YFSETQ. V was shortened by 4 bases and J by 7 bases, with 14 bases between the two germline ends. The CDR3 extends over 13 amino acids. The DNA for the CDR3 is TGCGCCAGCAGCGAGCAGGGGCTTGGTGAAGCTTTCTTT. Translation: CASSEQGLGEAFF.

The chain couples TRBV10-3 to TRBJ1-4; the D is unclear. V lost 10 bases to trimming and J lost 0 bases, with 9 bases between them. The CDR3 is made up of 13 amino acids. The germline CDR1 and CDR2 sequences are ENHRY and SYGVKD. The CDR3 is CATLGATNEKLFF. The CDR3, as DNA: TGTGCCACCCTCGGGGCAACTAATGAAAAACTGTTTTTT.

The chain employs TRBV19 and TRBJ1-5; 10 bases line up with TRBD1. J gave up 7 bases and V 6 bases, and 9 bases lay outside the gene matches. CDR1 and CDR2 from the germline V gene are LNHDA and SQIVND (reference sequence). There are 15 residues in the CDR3. CDR3 sequence reads: CASRGGQGFEQPQHF. The CDR3 nucleotides read TGTGCCAGTAGGGGGGGACAGGGGTTTGAGCAGCCCCAGCATTTT. Based on the CDR3 plus reference TRBV19 and TRBJ1-5, the full variable domain is DGGITQSPKYLFRKEGQNVTLSCEQNLNHDAMYWYRQDPGQGLRLIYYSQIVNDFQKGDIAEGYSVSREKKESFPLTVTSAQKNPTAFYLCASRGGQGFEQPQHFGDGTRLSIL.

The rearrangement links TRBV7-2 to TRBJ1-5, with D possibly being TRBD1 (6 bases). Trimming stripped 5 bases from V and 9 bases from J, with 8 bases between. Germline-derived CDR1 and CDR2 are SGHTA and FQGNSA. The CDR3 contains 11 residues. CDR3 sequence (DNA): TGTGCCAGCAGCCAAGGGGGGCCCCAGCATTTT. Translation gives CASSQGGPQHF.

The gene calls are TRBV7-8 and TRBJ2-3; D is unclear. The CDR3 has 14 residues. The germline gives CDR1 SGHVS, CDR2 FQNEAQ. Trimming cost V 3 bases and J 2 bases, with 9 bases left between them. Here the CDR3 reads CASSLARHTDTQYF. The CDR3 DNA follows: TGTGCCAGCAGCTTGGCGCGGCACACAGATACGCAGTATTTT.

This chain links TRBV7-9 with TRBJ2-7; the D is unclear. CDR1 is SEHNR, CDR2 FQNEAQ, per germline (reference sequence). CDR3 size: 12 residues. V gave up 5 bases and J gave up 2 bases, with 7 bases separating them. The CDR3 protein is CASSTDTYEQYF. The CDR3 DNA sequence: TGTGCCAGCAGCACAGACACCTACGAGCAGTACTTC.

The sample holds one count of this clone. V is TRBV5-6 and J is TRBJ1-4; 8 nucleotides match TRBD1. The CDR3 sequence is 13 residues long. V dropped 4 bases and J dropped 7; count of bases not matched to a gene: 3. Per germline, CDR1 SGHDT and CDR2 YYEEEE. The CDR3 nucleotides read TGTGCCAGCAGCCCAGGACAGGGTGAAAAACTGTTTTTT. This translates into CASSPGQGEKLFF.

The chain links TRBV6-1 to TRBJ2-7, with 9 nucleotides matching TRBD1. CDR3 length: 15 residues. Germline assignment: CDR1 MNHNS and CDR2 SASEGT. V shed 1 base and J 3 bases; nucleotides not matched to a gene: 4. The CDR3 reads CASSEVGQGGYEQYF. As DNA, the CDR3 is TGTGCCAGCAGTGAAGTGGGACAGGGAGGCTACGAGCAGTACTTC.

As DNA, the CDR3 is TGTGCCAGCACTATGAACACTGAAGCTTTCTTT. Translating it yields CASTMNTEAFF. The rearrangement joins TRBV12-3 or TRBV12-4 to TRBJ1-1; no reliable D call. The CDR3 consists of 11 residues. Between the trimmed V and J ends, which lost 7 bases and 0 bases, there was a span of 3 bases.

V is TRBV9 and J is TRBJ1-5; D perhaps matches TRBD1 (6 bases). Per germline, CDR1 SGDLS and CDR2 YYNGEE. The V and J ends lost 3 bases and 4 bases respectively, with 14 bases between them. The CDR3 has 15 amino acids. DNA of the CDR3: TGTGCCAGCAGCGCAGCTGGGACAACAAATCAGCCCCAGCATTTT. Translated, it gives CASSAAGTTNQPQHF.

The V and J genes are TRBV24-1 and TRBJ2-7, with D possibly being TRBD1 (7 bases). Germline CDR1 is KGHDR and CDR2 is SFDVKD. The CDR3 covers 16 residues. With 5 bases removed from V and 4 bases from J, the gap between germline ends came to 20 bases. This CDR3 reads CATSASQGDRGYEQYF. The CDR3 nucleotides are TGTGCCACCAGTGCTAGTCAGGGGGATCGGGGGTACGAGCAGTACTTC.

With regard to this clone: Other DNA sequences within the sample encode an identical CDR3. The chain carries TRBV24-1 and TRBJ1-5; D gene unclear. V was shortened by 5 bases and J by 3 bases, with 10 bases between the two germline ends. Germline CDR1 and CDR2: KGHDR and SFDVKD. This CDR3 is built from 14 residues. The CDR3 nucleotides are TGTGCCACCAGTGCACCAGGTACCAATCAGCCCCAGCATTTT. Translating gives CATSAPGTNQPQHF.

The chain has TRBV6-5 and TRBJ1-6; D is uncertain. V lost 2 bases and J 0 bases, leaving 8 bases between the germline ends. The CDR3 length is 16 residues. Germline CDR1 is MNHEY and CDR2 is SVGAGI. CDR3 amino acids: CASSYAGVSYNSPLHF. The CDR3 nucleotides are TGTGCCAGCAGTTACGCTGGAGTCTCCTATAATTCACCCCTCCACTTT.

The chain carries TRBV2 and TRBJ1-5; the D is unclear. The CDR3 length is 13 residues. From germline, CDR1 is SNHLY and CDR2 FYNNEI. Trimming removed 4 bases from V and 4 bases from J, with 8 bases in between. The CDR3 sequence: CASSVSGNQPQHF. CDR3 DNA sequence: TGTGCCAGCAGTGTGTCAGGAAATCAGCCCCAGCATTTT.

The genes are TRBV15 and TRBJ2-5, with D unresolved. The germline V and J ends were trimmed by 0 bases and 2 bases, with 10 bases remaining between them. CDR3 size: 15 residues. Germline CDR1 is LNHNV and CDR2 is YYDKDF (reference sequence). The CDR3 DNA reads as TGTGCCACCAGCAGAGAGTTGGCAGATCAAGAGACCCAGTACTTC. Its protein product is CATSRELADQETQYF.

The chain has TRBV7-2 and TRBJ2-7; TRBD2 might be the D (6 bases). V was shortened by 1 base and J by 6 bases, with 13 bases between the two germline ends. Germline values: CDR1 SGHTA, CDR2 FQGNSA. The CDR3 covers 14 residues. CDR3 region: CASSLGGGVREQYF. The DNA of the CDR3 is TGTGCCAGCAGCTTAGGCGGAGGGGTGCGCGAGCAGTACTTC.

The chain is built from TRBV7-2 and TRBJ2-2; D gene unclear. The CDR3 consists of 16 residues. The germline V gene encodes CDR1 SGHTA and CDR2 FQGNSA. CDR3 residues: CAQPKVGGANTGELFF. The CDR3 DNA sequence: TGTGCGCAGCCAAAGGTTGGCGGAGCGAACACCGGGGAGCTGTTTTTT. Filled out from reference TRBV7-2 and TRBJ2-2, the complete variable domain reads GAGVSQSPSNKVTEKGKDVELRCDPISGHTALYWYRQSLGQGLEFLIYFQGNSAPDKSGLPSDRFSAERTGGSVSTLTIQRTQQEDSAVYLCAQPKVGGANTGELFFGEGSRLTVL.

J is TRBJ2-7 and V is TRBV10-3, with D possibly matching TRBD1 (5 bases). CDR3 size: 17 residues. Germline V gene lookup returns CDR1 ENHRY and CDR2 SYGVKD. V lost 2 bases, J lost 0 bases, and 17 bases lay in between. The CDR3 DNA is TGTGCCATCAGTGAGCCCCCGGACAAAACCTTCTCCTACGAGCAGTACTTC. As protein: CAISEPPDKTFSYEQYF.

The chain links TRBV7-8 to TRBJ2-7; 7 bases fit TRBD2. In germline, CDR1 is SGHVS, CDR2 FQNEAQ. The junction had 4 bases not matched to a gene; V was cut back by 1 base and J by 4 bases. CDR3 length equals 14 residues. The CDR3 sequence is CASSLEAGLYEQYF. Here the CDR3 DNA reads TGTGCCAGCAGCTTAGAAGCGGGGTTATACGAGCAGTACTTC.

CDR3 DNA: TGTGCCAGCAGCTTAAGCGGGGGTGGGGAGACCCAGTACTTC. Its translation is CASSLSGGGETQYF. This chain uses TRBV5-4 with TRBJ2-5, with 8 bases matching TRBD2. The CDR3 is 14 residues long. Germline V lookup: CDR1 SGHNT, CDR2 YYREEE (reference sequence). V lost 2 bases and J lost 5; bases outside the gene matches: 5.

The J gene is TRBJ2-5, the V gene TRBV7-9, with D perhaps matching TRBD2 (5 bases). With 5 bases removed from V and 5 bases from J, the gap between germline ends came to 18 bases. Germline V gene lookup returns CDR1 SEHNR and CDR2 FQNEAQ (reference sequence). The CDR3 covers 15 residues. DNA for the CDR3: TGTGCCAGCAGCCTAAGCTCCGGGGTTCCGGAGACCCAGTACTTC. Translation gives CASSLSSGVPETQYF.